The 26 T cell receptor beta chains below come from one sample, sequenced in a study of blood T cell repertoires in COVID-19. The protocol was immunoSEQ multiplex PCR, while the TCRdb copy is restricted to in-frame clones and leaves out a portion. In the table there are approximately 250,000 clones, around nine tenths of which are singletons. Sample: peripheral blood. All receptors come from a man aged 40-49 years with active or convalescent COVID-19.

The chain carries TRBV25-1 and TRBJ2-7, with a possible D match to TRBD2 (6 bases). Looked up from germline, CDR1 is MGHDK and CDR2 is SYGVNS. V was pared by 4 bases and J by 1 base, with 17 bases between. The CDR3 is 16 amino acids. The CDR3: CASSGPTRTSSYEQYF. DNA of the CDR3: TGTGCCAGCAGTGGCCCGACTAGAACGAGTTCCTACGAGCAGTACTTC.

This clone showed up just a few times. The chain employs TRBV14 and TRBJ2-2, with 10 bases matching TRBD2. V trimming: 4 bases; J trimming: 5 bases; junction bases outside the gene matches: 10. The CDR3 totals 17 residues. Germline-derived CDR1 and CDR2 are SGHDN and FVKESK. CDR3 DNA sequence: TGTGCCAGCAGCCCCGGGCTAGCGGGAGTCATAACCGGGGAGCTGTTTTTT. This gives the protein CASSPGLAGVITGELFF.

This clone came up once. The CDR3, as DNA: TGCAGCGTCGCCCGCGGACAGGGTACTGAAGCTTTCTTT. It translates to CSVARGQGTEAFF. The chain joins TRBV29-1 to TRBJ1-1, with 8 bases that match TRBD1. Germline lookup yields CDR1 SQVTM and CDR2 ANQGSEA. There are 13 residues in the CDR3. Trimming took 6 bases from V and 5 from J; bases not matched to a gene: 8.

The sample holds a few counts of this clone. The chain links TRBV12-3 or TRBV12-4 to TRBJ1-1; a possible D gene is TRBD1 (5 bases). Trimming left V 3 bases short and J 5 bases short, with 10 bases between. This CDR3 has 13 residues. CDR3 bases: TGTGCCAGCAGTTTTAAGGGGTTTACTGAAGCTTTCTTT. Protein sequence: CASSFKGFTEAFF.

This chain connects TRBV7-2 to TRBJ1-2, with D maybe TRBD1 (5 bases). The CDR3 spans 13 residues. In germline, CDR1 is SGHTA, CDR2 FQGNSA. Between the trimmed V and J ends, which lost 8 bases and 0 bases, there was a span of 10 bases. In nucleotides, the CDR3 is TGTGCCAGCCAGGGTCTGACTAACTATGGCTACACCTTC. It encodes CASQGLTNYGYTF.

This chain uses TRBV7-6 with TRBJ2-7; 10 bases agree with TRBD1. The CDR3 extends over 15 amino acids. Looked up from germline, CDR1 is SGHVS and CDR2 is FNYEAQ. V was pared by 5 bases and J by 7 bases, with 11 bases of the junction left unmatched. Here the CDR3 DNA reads TGTGCCAGCAGCCAGGCGACAGGGGGCCCACGGGAGCAGTACTTC. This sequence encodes CASSQATGGPREQYF. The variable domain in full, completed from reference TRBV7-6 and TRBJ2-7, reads GAGVSQSPRYKVTKRGQDVALRCDPISGHVSLYWYRQALGQGPEFLTYFNYEAQQDKSGLPNDRFSAERPEGSISTLTIQRTEQRDSAMYRCASSQATGGPREQYFGPGTRLTVT.

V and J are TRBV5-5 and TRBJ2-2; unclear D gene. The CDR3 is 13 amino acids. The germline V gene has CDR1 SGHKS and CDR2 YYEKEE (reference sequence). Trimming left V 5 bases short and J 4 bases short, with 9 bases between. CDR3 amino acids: CASSTVSTGELFF. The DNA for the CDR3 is TGTGCCAGCAGTACAGTATCCACCGGGGAGCTGTTTTTT.

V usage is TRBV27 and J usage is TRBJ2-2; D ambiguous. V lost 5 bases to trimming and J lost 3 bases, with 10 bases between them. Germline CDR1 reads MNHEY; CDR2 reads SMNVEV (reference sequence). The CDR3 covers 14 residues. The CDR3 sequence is CASSPRLDTGELFF. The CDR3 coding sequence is TGTGCCAGCAGTCCCCGACTGGACACCGGGGAGCTGTTTTTT.

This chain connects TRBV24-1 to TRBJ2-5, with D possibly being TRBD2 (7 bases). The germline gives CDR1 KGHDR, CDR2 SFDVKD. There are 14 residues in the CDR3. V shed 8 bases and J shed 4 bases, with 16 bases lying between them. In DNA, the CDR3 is TGTGCCACCATGGGGGGGGGCAGGGGAGAGACCCAGTACTTC. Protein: CATMGGGRGETQYF.

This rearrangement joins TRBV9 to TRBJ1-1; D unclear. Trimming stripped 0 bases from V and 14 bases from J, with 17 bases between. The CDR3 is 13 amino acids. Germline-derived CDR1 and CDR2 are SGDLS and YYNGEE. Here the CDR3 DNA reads TGTGCCAGCAGCGTAGGCGGCGACGGACTTAGCTTCTTT. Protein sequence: CASSVGGDGLSFF.

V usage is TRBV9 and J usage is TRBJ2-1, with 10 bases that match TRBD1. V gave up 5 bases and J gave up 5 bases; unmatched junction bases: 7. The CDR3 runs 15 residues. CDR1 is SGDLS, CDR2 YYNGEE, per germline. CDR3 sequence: CASRAPGTGDNEQFF. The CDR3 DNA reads TGTGCCAGCAGAGCGCCGGGGACAGGGGACAATGAGCAGTTCTTC.

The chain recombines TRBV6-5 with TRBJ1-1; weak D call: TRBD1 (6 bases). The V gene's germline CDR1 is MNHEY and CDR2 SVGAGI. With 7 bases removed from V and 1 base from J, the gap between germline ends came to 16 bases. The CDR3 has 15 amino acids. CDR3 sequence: CASKKEGQSNTEAFF. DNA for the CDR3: TGTGCCAGCAAAAAAGAGGGACAATCGAACACTGAAGCTTTCTTT.

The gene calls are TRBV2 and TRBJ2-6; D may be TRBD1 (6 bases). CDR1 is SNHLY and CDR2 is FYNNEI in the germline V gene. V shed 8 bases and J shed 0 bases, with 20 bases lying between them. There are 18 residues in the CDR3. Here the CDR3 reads CASDLADRPDSGANVLTF. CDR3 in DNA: TGTGCCAGCGACCTTGCTGACAGGCCCGACTCTGGGGCCAACGTCCTGACTTTC.

The CDR3 sequence: CASSVGDSVTEAFF. As DNA, the CDR3 is TGTGCCAGCAGCGTTGGGGACAGCGTAACTGAAGCTTTCTTT. The genes are TRBV9 and TRBJ1-1; the match to TRBD1 covers 7 bases. This CDR3 spans 14 amino acids. Germline CDR1 is SGDLS and CDR2 is YYNGEE. Trimming cost V 2 bases and J 5 bases; bases outside gene matches: 6.

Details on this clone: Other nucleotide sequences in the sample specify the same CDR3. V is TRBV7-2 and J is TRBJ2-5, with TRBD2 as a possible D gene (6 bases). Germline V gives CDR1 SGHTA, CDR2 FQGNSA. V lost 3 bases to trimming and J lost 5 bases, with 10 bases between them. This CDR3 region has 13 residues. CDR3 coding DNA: TGTGCCAGCAGCTTTGGGGGGAGGGAGACCCAGTACTTC. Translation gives CASSFGGRETQYF.

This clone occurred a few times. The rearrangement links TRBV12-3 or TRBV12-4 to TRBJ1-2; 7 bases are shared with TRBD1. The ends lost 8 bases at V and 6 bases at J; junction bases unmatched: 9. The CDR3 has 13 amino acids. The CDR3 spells CASATWQGDGYTF. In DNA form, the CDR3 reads TGTGCCAGCGCCACCTGGCAGGGGGATGGCTACACCTTC.

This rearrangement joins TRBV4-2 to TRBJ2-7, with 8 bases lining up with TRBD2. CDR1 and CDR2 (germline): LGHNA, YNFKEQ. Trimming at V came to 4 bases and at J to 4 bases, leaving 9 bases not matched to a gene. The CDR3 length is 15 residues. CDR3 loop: CASSPTLAEHYEQYF. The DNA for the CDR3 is TGTGCCAGCAGCCCAACACTAGCGGAACATTACGAGCAGTACTTC.

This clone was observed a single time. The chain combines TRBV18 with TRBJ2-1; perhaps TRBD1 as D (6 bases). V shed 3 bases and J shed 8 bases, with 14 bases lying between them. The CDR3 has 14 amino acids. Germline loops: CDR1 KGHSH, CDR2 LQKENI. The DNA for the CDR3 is TGTGCCAGCTCACCCCGACAGGTGGGCGATGAGCAGTTCTTC. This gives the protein CASSPRQVGDEQFF.

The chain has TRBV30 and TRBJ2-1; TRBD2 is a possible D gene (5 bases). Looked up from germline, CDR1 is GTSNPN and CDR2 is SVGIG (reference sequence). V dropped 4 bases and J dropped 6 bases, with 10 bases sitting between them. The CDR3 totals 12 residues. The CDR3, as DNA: TGTGCCTGGACTCCCCGGGGCAATGAGCAGTTCTTC. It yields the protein CAWTPRGNEQFF. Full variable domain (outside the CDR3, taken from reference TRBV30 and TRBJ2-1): SQTIHQWPATLVQPVGSPLSLECTVEGTSNPNLYWYRQAAGRGLQLLFYSVGIGQISSEVPQNLSASRPQDRQFILSSKKLLLSDSGFYLCAWTPRGNEQFFGPGTRLTVL.

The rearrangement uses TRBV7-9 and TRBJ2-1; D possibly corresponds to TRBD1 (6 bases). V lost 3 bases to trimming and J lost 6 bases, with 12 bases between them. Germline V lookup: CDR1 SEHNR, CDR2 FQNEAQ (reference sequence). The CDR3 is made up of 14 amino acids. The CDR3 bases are TGTGCCAGCAGCTTCAAGGACAGTTCCAATGAGCAGTTCTTC. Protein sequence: CASSFKDSSNEQFF.

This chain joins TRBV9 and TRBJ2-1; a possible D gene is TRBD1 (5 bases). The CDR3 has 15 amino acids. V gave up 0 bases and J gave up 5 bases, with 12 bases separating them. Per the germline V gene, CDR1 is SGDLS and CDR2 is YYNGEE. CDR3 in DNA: TGTGCCAGCAGCGTAGGGGGCGCCCGAAACAATGAGCAGTTCTTC. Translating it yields CASSVGGARNNEQFF.

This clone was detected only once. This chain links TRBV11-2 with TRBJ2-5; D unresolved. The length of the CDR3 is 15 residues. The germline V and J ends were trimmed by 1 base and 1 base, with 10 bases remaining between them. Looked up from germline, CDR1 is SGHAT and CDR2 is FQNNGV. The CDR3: CASSLVSNSQETQYF. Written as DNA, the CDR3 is TGTGCCAGCAGCTTAGTATCAAACAGCCAAGAGACCCAGTACTTC.

The CDR3 spells CASSPGLKVGYGYTF. The CDR3 DNA follows: TGCGCCAGCAGCCCCGGACTCAAGGTCGGCTATGGCTACACCTTC. V usage is TRBV5-1 and J usage is TRBJ1-2; no clear D. Germline assignment: CDR1 SGHRS and CDR2 YFSETQ. V gave up 4 bases and J gave up 4 bases, with 17 bases separating them. CDR3 length equals 15 residues. The variable domain in full, completed from reference TRBV5-1 and TRBJ1-2, reads KAGVTQTPRYLIKTRGQQVTLSCSPISGHRSVSWYQQTPGQGLQFLFEYFSETQRNKGNFPGRFSGRQFSNSRSEMNVSTLELGDSALYLCASSPGLKVGYGYTFGSGTRLTVV.

The chain's CDR3 is CATRLGQGARQETQYF. CDR3 in DNA: TGTGCCACCCGTTTGGGGCAGGGGGCCCGCCAAGAGACCCAGTACTTC. The rearrangement uses TRBV6-6 and TRBJ2-5; 8 bases match TRBD1. The CDR3 consists of 16 residues. J gave up 1 base and V 10 bases, and 14 bases lay outside the gene matches. Per the germline V gene, CDR1 is MNHNY and CDR2 is SVGAGI (reference sequence).

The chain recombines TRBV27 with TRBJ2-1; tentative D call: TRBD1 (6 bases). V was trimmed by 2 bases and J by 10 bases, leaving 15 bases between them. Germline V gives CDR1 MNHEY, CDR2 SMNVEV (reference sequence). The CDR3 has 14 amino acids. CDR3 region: CASSLTTGHREQFF. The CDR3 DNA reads TGTGCCAGCAGTTTAACCACAGGGCATAGGGAGCAGTTCTTC.

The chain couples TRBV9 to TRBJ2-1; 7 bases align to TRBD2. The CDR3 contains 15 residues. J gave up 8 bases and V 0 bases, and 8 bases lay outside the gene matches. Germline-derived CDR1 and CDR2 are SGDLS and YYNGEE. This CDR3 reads CASSVGYSGIYEQFF. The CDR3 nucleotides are TGTGCCAGCAGCGTAGGTTACAGCGGGATCTATGAGCAGTTCTTC.